Listed below are T cell receptor beta chains from one sample, sequenced in a study of Graves' ophthalmopathy and Graves' hyperthyroidism. Each CDR3 protein gets one entry after TCRdb re-called the multiplex PCR reads with MiXCR. The table includes over a million distinct CDR3 sequences, about 40% detected once. The sequencing input was peripheral blood or thyroid tissue (not recorded which). The receptors were sampled from an adult man with Graves' hyperthyroidism. CDR3s include the opening cysteine and the closing phenylalanine or tryptophan. The D gene is left open where the match is weak. Clone size appears in some rows only: once, few, many, or a class for an expanded clone.

V	length	J	D	size	CDR3	DNA
TRBV10-3	16	TRBJ2-5	TRBD2	NA	CASKIWGGSRRETQYF	TGTGCCAGCAAAATTTGGGGGGGGTCTAGACGAGAGACCCAGTACTTC
TRBV19	14	TRBJ2-7	NA	NA	CASTGKGVSCEQYF	TGTGCCAGTACAGGGAAGGGTGTCTCCTGCGAGCAGTACTTC
TRBV5-5	14	TRBJ1-1	NA	NA	CASSLEAWKREAFF	TGTGCCAGCAGCTTGGAGGCCTGGAAACGCGAAGCTTTCTTT
TRBV15	16	TRBJ1-5	NA	few	CATSREGGIGNQPQHF	TGTGCCACCAGCAGAGAAGGGGGGATCGGCAATCAGCCCCAGCATTTT
TRBV15	18	TRBJ2-1	NA	NA	CATSRDRWTATSYNEQFF	TGTGCCACCAGCAGAGATCGGTGGACAGCTACCTCCTACAATGAGCAGTTCTTC
TRBV10-3	14	TRBJ2-5	TRBD2	NA	CAIGRSGGRETQYF	TGTGCCATCGGACGGAGCGGGGGGCGTGAGACCCAGTACTTC
TRBV11-1	16	TRBJ2-1	TRBD2	NA	CASSLRPGLADNEQFF	TGTGCCAGCAGTCTACGACCGGGACTAGCTGATAATGAGCAGTTCTTC
TRBV15	17	TRBJ1-5	TRBD1	NA	CATSRDRTGGRNQPQHF	TGTGCCACCAGCAGAGATAGAACAGGGGGACGAAATCAGCCCCAGCATTTT
TRBV11-2	14	TRBJ2-2	NA	few	CASSSPATTGELFF	TGTGCCAGCAGCTCACCGGCCACCACCGGGGAGCTGTTTTTT
TRBV7-3	14	TRBJ2-2	TRBD2	few	CASSFAGVTGELFF	TGTGCCAGCAGCTTTGCGGGAGTTACCGGGGAGCTGTTTTTT
TRBV2	15	TRBJ1-5	NA	NA	CASSVGRPSNQPQHF	TGTGCCAGCAGTGTAGGCAGACCTAGCAATCAGCCCCAGCATTTT
TRBV7-8	12	TRBJ2-5	TRBD1	few	CASRSGTGTQYF	TGTGCCAGCAGGTCTGGGACAGGGACCCAGTACTTC
TRBV29-1	15	TRBJ1-3	NA	NA	CSAGPGTSSGNTIYF	TGCAGCGCTGGCCCGGGAACGAGCTCTGGAAACACCATATATTTT
TRBV20-1	18	TRBJ2-5	TRBD1	NA	CSARDRQGMRYSNQPQYF	TGCAGTGCTAGAGATAGACAGGGGATGCGATATAGCAATCAGCCCCAGTACTTC
TRBV5-1	13	TRBJ1-2	NA	NA	CASSQGKVYGYTF	TGCGCCAGCAGCCAAGGAAAGGTCTATGGCTACACCTTC
TRBV7-2	14	TRBJ2-7	TRBD1	once	CASSSIGQGAEQYF	TGTGCCAGCAGTTCAATTGGACAGGGGGCCGAGCAGTACTTC
TRBV7-8	11	TRBJ2-7	NA	once	CASIEGSEQYF	TGTGCCAGCATCGAGGGAAGCGAGCAGTACTTC
TRBV3-1	14	TRBJ1-3	NA	NA	CASSQDREGNTIYF	TGTGCCAGCAGCCAAGATCGAGAGGGCAACACCATATATTTT
TRBV19	16	TRBJ1-1	NA	NA	CASSLSARDADTEAFF	TGTGCCAGTAGTCTCTCAGCCAGGGACGCGGACACTGAAGCTTTCTTT
TRBV20-1	15	TRBJ1-5	NA	many	CSALNPGRNNQPQHF	TGCAGTGCTCTAAACCCTGGACGGAACAATCAGCCCCAGCATTTT
TRBV5-1	15	TRBJ2-6	TRBD1	NA	CASSFQGTGGNVLTF	TGCGCCAGCAGCTTCCAGGGGACAGGGGGGAACGTCCTGACTTTC
TRBV28	14	TRBJ1-2	NA	NA	CASSIGGPYYGYTF	TGTGCCAGCAGTATCGGGGGTCCATACTATGGCTACACCTTC
TRBV7-2	14	TRBJ1-1	TRBD1	NA	CASSSGTGVTEASF	TGTGCCAGCAGCTCCGGGACAGGGGTAACTGAAGCTTCCTTT
TRBV6-5	14	TRBJ2-7	TRBD1	many	CASSYWDRGDEQYF	TGTGCCAGCAGTTACTGGGACAGGGGCGACGAGCAGTACTTC
TRBV10-3	16	TRBJ1-1	NA	NA	CASSPLYGGQNTEAFF	TGTGCCAGCAGTCCACTTTATGGGGGCCAGAACACTGAAGCTTTCTTT
TRBV7-9	17	TRBJ2-5	NA	NA	CASSLGNEQGGQETQYF	TGTGCCAGCAGCTTAGGCAACGAGCAGGGGGGTCAAGAGACCCAGTACTTC
TRBV29-1	15	TRBJ2-1	TRBD2	NA	CSANERGRSYNEQFF	TGCAGCGCTAACGAGCGGGGTCGATCCTACAATGAGCAGTTCTTC
TRBV7-2	17	TRBJ1-2	TRBD1	few	CASSFRTGPAINYGYTF	TGTGCCAGCAGCTTTCGGACAGGGCCAGCCATTAACTATGGCTACACCTTC
TRBV7-2	14	TRBJ1-4	NA	many	CASSLGGAREKLFF	TGTGCCAGCAGCTTAGGAGGGGCACGTGAAAAACTGTTTTTT
TRBV10-3	15	TRBJ2-5	TRBD2	NA	CAIRPGTRVQETQYF	TGTGCCATCAGGCCCGGGACTAGGGTCCAAGAGACCCAGTACTTC
TRBV10-3	14	TRBJ1-1	TRBD1	NA	CAISDEDRGVEAFF	TGTGCCATCAGTGATGAAGACAGGGGGGTTGAAGCTTTCTTT
TRBV13	15	TRBJ1-2	NA	NA	CASSPSPGVNYGYTF	TGTGCCAGCAGCCCCTCTCCGGGGGTAAACTATGGCTACACCTTC
TRBV2	16	TRBJ2-5	NA	once	CASSYLVGGDQETQYF	TGTGCCAGCAGTTACCTTGTCGGAGGGGACCAAGAGACCCAGTACTTC
TRBV7-8	16	TRBJ2-5	TRBD1	NA	CASSSTGTGNQEAQYF	TGTGCCAGCAGCTCCACCGGGACAGGGAATCAAGAGGCCCAGTACTTC
TRBV7-9	14	TRBJ2-5	TRBD2	NA	CASSQREGRETQYF	TGTGCCAGCAGCCAAAGGGAGGGGCGAGAGACCCAGTACTTC
TRBV7-9	18	TRBJ2-7	TRBD2	NA	CASSSKGTSGSFRDEQYF	TGTGCCAGCAGCTCAAAGGGGACTAGCGGGAGTTTTAGAGACGAGCAGTACTTC
TRBV7-9	14	TRBJ1-1	NA	many	CASSLASEGTEAFF	TGTGCCAGCAGCTTAGCGTCCGAGGGCACTGAAGCTTTCTTT
TRBV6-1	16	TRBJ2-2	TRBD2	NA	CASSPQRAGDTGELFF	TGTGCCAGCAGTCCACAGAGAGCGGGAGACACCGGGGAGCTGTTTTTT
TRBV29-1	16	TRBJ1-6	NA	NA	CSVEDRVGRKDSPLHF	TGCAGCGTTGAAGATCGGGTAGGGAGGAAAGATTCACCCCTCCACTTT
TRBV3-1	15	TRBJ1-1	NA	NA	CASSQDRVSNTEAFF	TGTGCCAGCAGCCAAGACAGGGTCTCGAACACTGAAGCTTTCTTT
TRBV7-6	16	TRBJ1-6	NA	NA	CASSLAHSASDSPLHF	TGTGCCAGCAGCTTAGCGCATTCAGCCTCGGATTCACCCCTCCACTTT
TRBV7-9	17	TRBJ1-1	TRBD1	many	CASSLARTGGLNIEAFF	TGTGCCAGCAGCTTAGCGAGGACAGGGGGTCTTAACATTGAAGCTTTCTTT
TRBV20-1	11	TRBJ2-7	NA	NA	CSAKENYEQYF	TGCAGTGCGAAAGAAAACTACGAGCAGTACTTC
TRBV7-9	10	TRBJ2-2	NA	many	CAPSPGELFF	TGTGCCCCTAGCCCCGGGGAGCTGTTTTTT
TRBV6-6	21	TRBJ1-2	NA	many	CASSYSVLLQGSLGDNYGYTF	TGTGCCAGCAGTTACTCGGTCCTCCTACAGGGAAGCCTCGGTGATAACTATGGCTACACCTTC
TRBV10-2	15	TRBJ1-1	NA	NA	CASSEDGRGITEAFF	TGCGCCAGCAGTGAGGACGGCAGGGGTATCACTGAAGCTTTCTTT
TRBV6-6	13	TRBJ2-7	NA	NA	CASATLQGIEQYF	TGTGCCAGCGCAACGCTTCAGGGGATCGAGCAGTACTTC
TRBV7-3	14	TRBJ2-2	NA	NA	CASSLMGGPGELFF	TGTGCCAGCAGCTTAATGGGGGGCCCCGGGGAGCTGTTTTTT
TRBV7-2	13	TRBJ1-2	NA	few	CASRRRNNYGYTF	TGTGCCAGCAGGAGGCGGAATAACTATGGCTACACCTTC
TRBV9	15	TRBJ2-2	NA	few	CASTRGSPNTGELFF	TGTGCCAGCACCCGCGGGTCCCCGAACACCGGGGAGCTGTTTTTT
TRBV9	15	TRBJ1-4	TRBD1	NA	CASSLRTGGDEKLFF	TGTGCCAGCAGCCTACGGACAGGGGGCGATGAAAAACTGTTTTTT
TRBV7-9	17	TRBJ1-5	TRBD1	NA	CVSSPKVRGAQILPQHF	TGTGTCAGCAGCCCCAAAGTCAGGGGGGCGCAAATTTTGCCCCAGCATTTT
TRBV29-1	14	TRBJ1-3	TRBD1	NA	CSALGTGSGNTIYF	TGCAGCGCTTTAGGGACAGGGTCTGGAAACACCATATATTTT
TRBV2	11	TRBJ2-7	NA	many	CASARVYEQYF	TGTGCCAGCGCCAGGGTCTACGAGCAGTACTTC
TRBV6-5	14	TRBJ1-5	NA	few	CASSYSRVNQPQHF	TGTGCCAGCAGTTACTCAAGGGTCAATCAGCCCCAGCATTTT
TRBV25-1	15	TRBJ2-5	TRBD2	NA	CASSMGLAGGETRYF	TGTGCCAGCAGCATGGGACTAGCGGGGGGTGAGACCCGGTACTTC
TRBV16	13	TRBJ1-1	NA	few	CASNRGPNTEAFF	TGTGCCAGCAACAGAGGACCGAACACTGAAGCTTTCTTT
TRBV10-3	15	TRBJ1-3	NA	many	CAISGEGWSGNTIYF	TGTGCCATCAGTGGCGAGGGCTGGAGTGGAAACACCATATATTTT
TRBV10-3	12	TRBJ2-7	TRBD1	NA	CASIPGGYEQYF	TGTGCCAGCATCCCAGGGGGCTATGAGCAGTACTTC
TRBV20-1	15	TRBJ2-7	TRBD2	few	CSAREIVKRDSEQYF	TGCAGTGCTAGGGAAATCGTAAAGCGGGACTCCGAGCAGTACTTC